This TCR beta chain comes out of a study of T cell responses to AZD1222 COVID-19 vaccine. With respect to this clone: The antigen remains undetermined.

The CDR3 is 13 amino acids. Deletions cut 6 bases from V and 8 bases from J, with 11 bases between. CDR1 and CDR2 from the germline V gene are SGHTA and FQGTGA. Profiling relied on immunoSEQ multiplex PCR, and the TCRdb table lists in-frame clones only, not all of them. The repertoire has over 120,000 clones, approximately 90% of them found once; the top ten carry about 3.7%. Study results and caveats: With dominance at 160-218 and 743-854, vaccine-associated CD4 TCRs spanned spike.

The J gene is TRBJ1-6, the V gene TRBV7-3, with D tentatively TRBD1 (6 bases). The sample was peripheral blood, taken on day 0 of AZD1222 vaccination. The TCR sequence derives from an adult in good health. The CDR3 region has the DNA TGTGCCAGCAGGGATAACAGGGATTCACCCCTCCACTTT. Translation: CASRDNRDSPLHF.